This TCR beta chain came from a study of blood T cells in healthy people across ages. Study-wide results and caveats: Diversity estimates from one million T cells were considered underestimates. With age, beta diversity per million T cells declined roughly linearly, significantly by 35 to 40.

For the second PCR, which ran for 7 to 11 cycles, a sample-barcoded 5' primer and a J-beta primer mix were used. The template-switch adaptor was a 5' adaptor with 12 random nucleotides. It tagged each cDNA molecule. Per sample, CDR3-containing paired-end reads numbered at least 2.5 million. TCRdb re-called the 5' RACE reads with MiXCR, one entry per CDR3 protein. This table holds about 2 million distinct CDR3 sequences, roughly 52% found once. The CDR3 has 17 residues. Trimming cost V 4 bases and J 6 bases; bases outside gene matches: 12. Germline V lookup: CDR1 SGHTA, CDR2 FQGNSA. This clonotype was counted between two and nine times. The antigen remains undetermined.

The chain combines TRBV7-2 with TRBJ2-3; 11 nucleotides match TRBD2. The receptor's source is a woman in her forties in good health. Sequenced sample: blood. This CDR3 is CASSSYSGGGRRDTQYF. The CDR3 DNA is TGTGCCAGCAGCTCATATAGCGGGGGGGGGCGTCGGGATACGCAGTATTTT.